This T cell receptor beta chain was sequenced for a study of Graves' ophthalmopathy and Graves' hyperthyroidism. Study at large: Peripheral blood was collected at initial diagnosis, before any treatment.

Trimming pared 3 bases from V and 3 bases from J, leaving 14 bases between. CDR1 and CDR2 (germline): SGHTA, FQGTGA. This CDR3 is 15 amino acids long. Other autoimmune diseases, uncontrolled infections, pregnancy or lactation ruled patients out of participation. Sampling about 10 ml of fresh peripheral blood provided the PBMCs. As the template, RNA transcripts were used to amplify TCR beta CDR3 regions. RT-PCR in the first round used HTBI primers; a second-round multiplex PCR followed. TCRdb reprocessed the multiplex PCR reads via MiXCR and lists one record per CDR3 protein. The top ten clones hold approximately 9.8% of a sample with fewer than 600,000 distinct CDR3 sequences, approximately 14% of them seen once. This clonotype was counted only a few times.

The V and J genes are TRBV7-3 and TRBJ1-2; D unclear. The sequence came from a woman between 25 and 40 years old with Graves' ophthalmopathy. The sample taken for sequencing was blood. The CDR3: CASSFRPAGDYGYTF. For the CDR3, the DNA is TGTGCCAGCAGCTTCCGTCCGGCCGGGGACTATGGCTACACCTTC.